These T cell receptor beta chains were read from a single sample in a study of T cell responses to AZD1222 COVID-19 vaccine. TCRdb's table, derived via immunoSEQ multiplex PCR, lists solely in-frame clones and lacks some. The data hold some 150,000 clones, with 80% to 90% observed a single time. The source was peripheral blood, collected 28 days after the second AZD1222 dose. These receptors all stem from an adult who received the AZD1222 COVID-19 vaccine. The CDR3 runs from the conserved cysteine through the conserved F or W. The order of the fields is J gene, V gene, D gene, CDR3 protein. The D gene is left open where the match is weak.

TRBJ1-5 | TRBV28 | . | CASRYSNQPQHF
TRBJ2-4 | TRBV6-6 | . | CASSFPRVGSGNIQYF
TRBJ1-1 | TRBV19 | TRBD1 | CASSRGTAVSQTEAFF
TRBJ1-3 | TRBV18 | . | CASSPPPARRGGNTIYF
TRBJ1-2 | TRBV9 | TRBD1 | CASSVGGTGFFYGYTF
TRBJ1-1 | TRBV28 | TRBD1 | CASSRGGAGNTEAFF
TRBJ2-5 | TRBV27 | TRBD1 | CASSPKGQGARWETQYF
TRBJ1-5 | TRBV3-1/TRBV3-2 | . | CASSQTLRQGGNQPQHF
TRBJ2-7 | TRBV6-5 | TRBD1 | CASRTGVPYEQYF
TRBJ2-2 | TRBV28 | . | CASSKNTGELFF
TRBJ2-7 | TRBV27 | . | CASSPSPLRFYEQYF
TRBJ2-7 | TRBV18 | . | CASSPEARGNEQYF
TRBJ2-1 | TRBV4-2 | . | CASSQDLGAFGVF
TRBJ2-2 | TRBV20-1 | TRBD2 | CSAAGSGELFF
TRBJ2-3 | TRBV6-4 | TRBD1 | CASRPQGTDTQYF
TRBJ1-2 | TRBV7-9 | . | CASSLDGYGYTF
TRBJ2-7 | TRBV2 | TRBD2 | CASSARGTSYEQYF
TRBJ2-6 | TRBV5-1 | TRBD2 | CASSPGLAGGPGRANVLTF
TRBJ1-3 | TRBV6-5 | . | CASSYQGTPYF
TRBJ1-3 | TRBV9 | TRBD1 | CASSVRTGSSGNTIYF
TRBJ2-7 | TRBV7-3 | . | CASSQGTAYEQYF
TRBJ2-3 | TRBV4-2 | . | CASSQGAVTDTQYF
TRBJ2-7 | TRBV3-1/TRBV3-2 | . | CASSPVSRSYEQYF
TRBJ2-7 | TRBV28 | TRBD1 | CASRQTGATYEQYF